This entry lists 23 T cell receptor beta chains sequenced from one sample in a study of cytomegalovirus exposure and HLA in healthy donors (dated by TCRdb to 2016 to 2017). Library generation was performed with the immunoSEQ multiplex PCR assay. A mixture of 60 forward primers for TCR Vbeta segments and 13 reverse primers for TCR Jbeta segments was used in the multiplex PCR. TCRdb re-hosts the immuneACCESS table, in-frame sequences only. Its copies lack some clones; in the studies checked, an unresolved V gene accounts for under half of them, and the cause for the rest is not known. The sample contains just under 95,000 clones, about 83% of them found a single time. The ten largest clonotypes hold 4.5% to 7% of the sample. Material for sequencing was PBMCs. The receptors were gathered from a woman between 18 and 29 years old in good health and CMV-seropositive.

The chain combines TRBV18 with TRBJ2-2; D might be TRBD1 (6 bases). Trimming stripped 3 bases from V and 5 bases from J, with 16 bases between. The CDR3 consists of 16 residues. Germline V gene lookup returns CDR1 KGHSH and CDR2 LQKENI. The CDR3 DNA is TGTGCCAGCTCACCTATACAGGGAATGAGGACCGGGGAGCTGTTTTTT. This codes for CASSPIQGMRTGELFF.

In its sample, this clone was seen a few times. This sequence joins TRBV25-1 and TRBJ1-2; the match to TRBD1 covers 9 bases. The V segment lost 1 base and the J segment 13 bases; nucleotides outside the gene matches: 13. Germline V gene data show CDR1 as MGHDK and CDR2 as SYGVNS. CDR3 length: 15 residues. CDR3 sequence: CASSESRYAGDRATF. CDR3 bases: TGTGCCAGCAGTGAATCGAGATACGCAGGGGACAGGGCCACCTTC.

The gene calls are TRBV11-2 and TRBJ2-1; 10 nucleotides line up with TRBD2. Looked up from germline, CDR1 is SGHAT and CDR2 is FQNNGV. The CDR3 covers 16 residues. V shed 1 base and J 9 bases; nucleotides not matched to a gene: 9. The CDR3 nucleotides are TGTGCCAGCAGCTTAGTCTCAGCGGGAGGGCCGGGTGAGCAGTTCTTC. It is translated as CASSLVSAGGPGEQFF.

J is TRBJ1-1 and V is TRBV10-3; D is perhaps TRBD1 (5 bases). The CDR3 has 15 amino acids. V lost 7 bases and J lost 0, with 15 bases in between. Germline CDR1 reads ENHRY; CDR2 reads SYGVKD. CDR3 sequence: CAITATGTMNTEAFF. The CDR3 nucleotides are TGTGCCATCACCGCCACAGGAACTATGAACACTGAAGCTTTCTTT.

The chain employs TRBV29-1 and TRBJ2-7; D is unresolved. This CDR3 is 11 amino acids long. The V gene's germline CDR1 is SQVTM and CDR2 ANQGSEA. DNA for the CDR3: TGCAGGATGAACAGAATCTACGAGCAGTACTTC. Translation: CRMNRIYEQYF.

This clone was seen once. V and J are TRBV29-1 and TRBJ2-1; 9 bases agree with TRBD1. This CDR3 comprises 13 residues. Germline V lookup: CDR1 SQVTM, CDR2 ANQGSEA. The V gene end was trimmed by 6 bases and the J gene end by 9 bases; junction bases not matched to a gene: 9. The CDR3 loop reads CSVTGTGSGEQFF. The CDR3 nucleotides read TGCAGCGTCACCGGGACAGGGTCCGGTGAGCAGTTCTTC.

The rearrangement joins TRBV2 to TRBJ2-3; 12 bases align to TRBD2. This CDR3 has 15 residues. Germline V gene lookup returns CDR1 SNHLY and CDR2 FYNNEI. V was pared by 6 bases and J by 0 bases, with 1 base of the junction left unmatched. The CDR3 loop reads CASRGTSGSTDTQYF. CDR3 bases: TGTGCCAGCAGAGGGACTAGCGGGAGCACAGATACGCAGTATTTT. Using reference TRBV2 and TRBJ2-3 for the parts outside the CDR3, the full variable domain is EPEVTQTPSHQVTQMGQEVILRCVPISNHLYFYWYRQILGQKVEFLVSFYNNEISEKSEIFDDQFSVERPDGSNFTLKIRSTKLEDSAMYFCASRGTSGSTDTQYFGPGTRLTVL.

V usage is TRBV25-1 and J usage is TRBJ2-7; TRBD1 matches 9 bases. The CDR3 spans 14 residues. CDR1 is MGHDK, CDR2 SYGVNS, per germline. V was pared by 8 bases and J by 2 bases, with 7 bases of the junction left unmatched. CDR3 in DNA: TGTGCCAGCTCTCGGGGGACAGGGCCCTACGAGCAGTACTTC. It is translated as CASSRGTGPYEQYF.

The chain has TRBV11-3 and TRBJ2-1; 11 bases line up with TRBD2. V lost 1 base, J lost 3 bases, and 5 bases stayed unmatched. Germline-derived CDR1 and CDR2 are SGHNT and YENEEA. This CDR3 has 17 residues. CDR3 residues: CASSLASSGGIYNEQFF. CDR3 in DNA: TGTGCCAGCAGCTTAGCCTCTAGCGGGGGGATCTACAATGAGCAGTTCTTC.

The chain joins TRBV5-4 to TRBJ2-7; 8 bases map to TRBD2. Germline CDR1 SGHNT, CDR2 YYREEE (reference sequence). V was pared by 4 bases and J by 9 bases, with 18 bases of the junction left unmatched. CDR3 length: 16 amino acids. The CDR3 nucleotides are TGTGCCAGCAGCCAGACTCGGGGGGGCCTCATCCCCGGGCAGTACTTC. Protein sequence: CASSQTRGGLIPGQYF.

The chain links TRBV5-1 to TRBJ2-4, with D hard to call. The CDR3 has 16 amino acids. Deletions cut 0 bases from V and 0 bases from J, with 10 bases between. From germline, CDR1 is SGHRS and CDR2 YFSETQ. CDR3: CASSLDFTVAKNIQYF. CDR3 sequence (DNA): TGCGCCAGCAGCTTGGATTTTACGGTAGCCAAAAACATTCAGTACTTC.

This clone was picked up one time. The chain is built from TRBV4-1 and TRBJ1-2; TRBD1 aligns across 9 bases. The junction had 14 bases not matched to a gene; V was cut back by 3 bases and J by 6 bases. The CDR3 sequence is 17 residues long. Germline loops: CDR1 MGHRA, CDR2 YSYEKL. CDR3 sequence reads: CASSQAITTGGFHGYTF. CDR3 nucleotides: TGCGCCAGCAGCCAGGCGATTACGACAGGGGGTTTTCATGGCTACACCTTC.

The rearrangement joins TRBV10-3 to TRBJ2-1, with TRBD2 matching over 14 bases. Germline V gene data show CDR1 as ENHRY and CDR2 as SYGVKD. This CDR3 has 17 amino acids. V lost 4 bases, J lost 1 base, and 3 bases stayed unmatched. CDR3 sequence reads: CAISGTSGGTSYNEQFF. CDR3 nucleotides: TGTGCCATCAGTGGGACTAGCGGGGGGACGTCCTACAATGAGCAGTTCTTC.

This clone was detected once. Germline is not matched at one junction end, which may reflect a read error. The V gene is TRBV7-7, the J gene TRBJ2-5; 10 bases agree with TRBD2. Germline V gene lookup returns CDR1 SSHAT and CDR2 FNYEAQ (reference sequence). The CDR3 covers 15 residues. The DNA of the CDR3 is TGTGCTAGCAGACCTGGACTAGCGGTACAAGAGACCCAGTACTTC. Protein product: CASRPGLAVQETQYF. The full variable domain, rest sourced from reference TRBV7-7 and TRBJ2-5, is GAGVSQSPRYKVTKRGQDVTLRCDPISSHATLYWYQQALGQGPEFLTYFNYEAQPDKSGLPSDRFSAERPEGSISTLTIQRTEQRDSAMYRCASRPGLAVQETQYFGPGTRLLVL.

The chain couples TRBV5-4 to TRBJ2-4; 9 nucleotides align to TRBD2. Germline CDR1 reads SGHNT; CDR2 reads YYREEE (reference sequence). The CDR3 is made up of 15 amino acids. Trimming cost V 4 bases and J 13 bases; bases outside gene matches: 15. The CDR3 DNA follows: TGTGCCAGCAGCGAACGACGGGTTGCTAGCGGGATACAGTACTTC. It codes for CASSERRVASGIQYF.

The chain joins TRBV5-4 to TRBJ2-7; 11 positions agree with TRBD2. CDR3 length: 16 amino acids. Germline CDR1 SGHNT, CDR2 YYREEE (reference sequence). After removal of 3 bases from V and 7 bases from J, the junction contained 12 bases not matched to a gene. The CDR3 DNA reads TGTGCCAGCAGCTCGGGACTAGCGGCTTACTGGGGGGAGCAGTACTTC. Translated, it gives CASSSGLAAYWGEQYF.

J is TRBJ2-1 and V is TRBV29-1; 7 bases match TRBD2. CDR1 is SQVTM and CDR2 is ANQGSEA in the germline V gene. J lost 4 bases, V lost 3 bases, and 6 bases had no gene match. The CDR3 contains 14 residues. CDR3 DNA: TGCAGCGTTGACTCTAGCGGACTATACAATGAGCAGTTCTTC. It yields the protein CSVDSSGLYNEQFF.

The V gene is TRBV5-1, the J gene TRBJ1-1; D may be TRBD1 (6 bases). V was trimmed by 3 bases and J by 10 bases, leaving 16 bases between them. Germline V gene lookup returns CDR1 SGHRS and CDR2 YFSETQ. This CDR3 spans 13 amino acids. CDR3: CASSSTDSFSAFF. The CDR3 nucleotides read TGCGCCAGCAGCTCGACGGACAGTTTTTCAGCTTTCTTT.

The gene calls are TRBV27 and TRBJ1-5, with D maybe TRBD1 (5 bases). Germline values: CDR1 MNHEY, CDR2 SMNVEV (reference sequence). The V and J ends lost 3 bases and 6 bases respectively, with 15 bases between them. The CDR3 contains 15 residues. This CDR3 reads CASSLWGGGIQPQHF. The CDR3 DNA reads TGTGCCAGCAGTTTGTGGGGCGGAGGGATTCAGCCCCAGCATTTT.

This sequence joins TRBV5-1 and TRBJ2-3; TRBD2 might be the D (5 bases). Germline V CDR1 and CDR2: SGHRS, YFSETQ. The CDR3 is 12 residues long. V shed 7 bases and J shed 4 bases, with 10 bases lying between them. This chain's CDR3 is CASAQEADTQYF. The CDR3 coding sequence is TGCGCCAGCGCTCAGGAGGCAGATACGCAGTATTTT.

The CDR3 DNA reads TGTGCCAGCTCACCACCTCACAACAGACAGGGAGATACGCAGTATTTT. It specifies CASSPPHNRQGDTQYF. The chain employs TRBV18 and TRBJ2-3; 7 positions match TRBD1. The CDR3 has 16 amino acids. CDR1 KGHSH and CDR2 LQKENI come from the germline V gene. Germline trimming cut 0 bases from V and 5 bases from J; bases unmatched to any gene: 8.

The rearrangement uses TRBV10-3 and TRBJ1-5; D not resolved. The V gene lost 2 bases and the J gene lost 4 bases, with 9 bases spanning the gap. Germline lookup yields CDR1 ENHRY and CDR2 SYGVKD. The CDR3 has 14 residues. The CDR3 sequence is CAISEGLANQPQHF. The CDR3 DNA is TGTGCCATCAGTGAGGGATTAGCTAATCAGCCCCAGCATTTT.

This clone was seen once. This rearrangement joins TRBV6-4 to TRBJ1-2; TRBD1 is a possible D gene (6 bases). Trimming shortened V by 6 bases and J by 6 bases, and 8 bases separated the two germline ends. CDR3 size: 11 residues. CDR1 is MRHNA, CDR2 SNTAGT, per germline. The CDR3 is CASRQGDGYTF. The CDR3 nucleotides are TGTGCCAGCAGACAGGGAGATGGCTACACCTTC.